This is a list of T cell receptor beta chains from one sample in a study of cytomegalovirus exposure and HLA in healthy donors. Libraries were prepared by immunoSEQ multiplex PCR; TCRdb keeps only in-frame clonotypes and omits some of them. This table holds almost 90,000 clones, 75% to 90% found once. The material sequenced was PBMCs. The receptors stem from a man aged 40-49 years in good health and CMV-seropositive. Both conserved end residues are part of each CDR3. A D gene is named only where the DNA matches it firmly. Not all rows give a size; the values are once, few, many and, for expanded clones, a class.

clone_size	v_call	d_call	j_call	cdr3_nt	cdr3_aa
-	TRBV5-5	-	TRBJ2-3	TGTGCCAGCAGCCCCGGACAGCCCCCTGATACAGATACGCAGTATTTT	CASSPGQPPDTDTQYF
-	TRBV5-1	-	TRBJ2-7	TGCGCCAGCAGCTCGGCAGGGAATGGGTACGAGCAGTACTTC	CASSSAGNGYEQYF
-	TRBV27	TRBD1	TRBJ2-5	TGTGCCAGCAGTTTGGGGACAGGGGGAGAGACCCAGTACTTC	CASSLGTGGETQYF
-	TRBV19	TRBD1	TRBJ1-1	TGTGCCAGTTCTGGGACAGGTTTGACTGAAGCTTTCTTT	CASSGTGLTEAFF
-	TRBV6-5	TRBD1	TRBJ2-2	TGTGCCAGCACGCCGGGACAGCAGACCGGGGAGCTGTTTTTT	CASTPGQQTGELFF
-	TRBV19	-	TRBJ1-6	TGTGCCAGCTGGGGTGCAGGGTATAATTCACCCCTCCACTTT	CASWGAGYNSPLHF
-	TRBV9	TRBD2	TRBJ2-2	TGTGCCAGCAGCGTAGCGGGAGGGCACACCGGGGAGCTGTTTTTT	CASSVAGGHTGELFF
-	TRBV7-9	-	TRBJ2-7	TGTGCCAGCAGCTTAGGAGACTGGTCCTCCTACGAGCAGTACTTC	CASSLGDWSSYEQYF
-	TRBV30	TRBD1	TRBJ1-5	TGTGCCTGGAGCCGGGACAGGGGAGGACCCCAGCATTTT	CAWSRDRGGPQHF
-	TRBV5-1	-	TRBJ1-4	TGCGCCAGCAGCTTTTCAGGCATTGGTGAAAAACTGTTTTTT	CASSFSGIGEKLFF
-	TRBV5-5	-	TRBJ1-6	TGTGCCAGCAGCTTGGGTAGGGAGAGGACACCCCTCCACTTT	CASSLGRERTPLHF
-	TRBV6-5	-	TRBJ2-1	TGTGCCAGCAGGCGGGACCTCACCGATGAGCAGTTCTTC	CASRRDLTDEQFF
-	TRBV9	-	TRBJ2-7	TGTGCCAGCAGCTCACTCGGACAGAACTACGAGCAGTACTTC	CASSSLGQNYEQYF
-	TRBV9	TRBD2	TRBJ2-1	TGTGCCAGCAGCACACTAGCGGGGGGGAACAATGAGCAGTTCTTC	CASSTLAGGNNEQFF
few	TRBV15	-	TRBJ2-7	TGTGCCACCAGCTTGGCGGGCCTCTACGAGCAGTACTTC	CATSLAGLYEQYF
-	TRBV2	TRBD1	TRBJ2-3	TGTGCCACCTACCGGGACAGGGACCTAGCACCGCAGTATTTT	CATYRDRDLAPQYF
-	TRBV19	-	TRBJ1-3	TGTGCCAGTAGTATGGACAGCTCTGGAAACACCATATATTTT	CASSMDSSGNTIYF
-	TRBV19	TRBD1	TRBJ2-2	TGTGCCAGTAGAAATGGACAGGCGGGCACCGGGGAGCTGTTTTTT	CASRNGQAGTGELFF
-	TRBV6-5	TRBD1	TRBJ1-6	TGTGCCAGCAGTTACGGGGCGGACAGGGCGAATTCACCCCTCCACTTT	CASSYGADRANSPLHF
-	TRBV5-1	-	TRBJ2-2	TGCGCCAGCAGCCAACGCGACAGGTCGAACACCGGGGAGCTGTTTTTT	CASSQRDRSNTGELFF
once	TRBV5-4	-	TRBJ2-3	TGTGCCAGCAGCTTGTCTGCGAACACAGATACGCAGTATTTT	CASSLSANTDTQYF
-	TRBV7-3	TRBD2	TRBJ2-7	TGTGCCAGCAGCTTAACCCGCGGGGGGGAGCAGTACTTC	CASSLTRGGEQYF
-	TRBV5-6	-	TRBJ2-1	TGTGCCAGCAAGTTTGACAGCTACAATGAGCAGTTCTTC	CASKFDSYNEQFF